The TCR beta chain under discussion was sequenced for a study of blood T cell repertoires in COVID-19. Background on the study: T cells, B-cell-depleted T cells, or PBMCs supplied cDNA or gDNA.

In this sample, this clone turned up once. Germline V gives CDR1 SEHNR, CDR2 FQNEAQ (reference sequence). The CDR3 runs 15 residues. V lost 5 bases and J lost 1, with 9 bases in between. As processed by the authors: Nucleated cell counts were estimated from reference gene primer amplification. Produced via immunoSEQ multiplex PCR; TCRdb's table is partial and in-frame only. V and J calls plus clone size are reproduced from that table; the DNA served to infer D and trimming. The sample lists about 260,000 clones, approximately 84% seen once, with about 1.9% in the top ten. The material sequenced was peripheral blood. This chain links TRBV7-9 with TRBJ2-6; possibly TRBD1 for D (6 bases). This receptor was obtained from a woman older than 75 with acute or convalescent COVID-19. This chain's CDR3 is CASSLDRSGANVLTF. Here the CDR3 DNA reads TGTGCCAGCAGCCTAGACAGGTCTGGGGCCAACGTCCTGACTTTC.